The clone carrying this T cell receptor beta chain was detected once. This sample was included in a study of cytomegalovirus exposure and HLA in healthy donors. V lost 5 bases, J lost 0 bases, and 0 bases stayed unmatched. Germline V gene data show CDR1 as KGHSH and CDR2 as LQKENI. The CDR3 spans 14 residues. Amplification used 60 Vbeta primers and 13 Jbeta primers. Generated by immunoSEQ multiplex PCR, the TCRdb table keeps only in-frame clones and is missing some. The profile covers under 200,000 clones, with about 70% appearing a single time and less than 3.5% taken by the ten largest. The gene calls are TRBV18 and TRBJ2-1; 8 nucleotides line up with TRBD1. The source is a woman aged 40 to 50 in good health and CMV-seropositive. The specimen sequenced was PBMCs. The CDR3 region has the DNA TGTGCCAGCTCAGACAGGGGCTCCTACAATGAGCAGTTCTTC. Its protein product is CASSDRGSYNEQFF. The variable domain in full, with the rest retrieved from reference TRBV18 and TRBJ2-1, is NAGVMQNPRHLVRRRGQEARLRCSPMKGHSHVYWYRQLPEEGLKFMVYLQKENIIDESGMPKERFSAEFPKEGPSILRIQQVVRGDSAAYFCASSDRGSYNEQFFGPGTRLTVL.